Given below is one T cell receptor beta chain in context. This sample is drawn from a study of blood T cell repertoires in COVID-19. At the level of the study: Samples of COVID-19 (acute and convalescent) were obtained from the United States, Italy and Spain.

Clones were read by immunoSEQ multiplex PCR, and TCRdb kept only the in-frame ones, dropping some. The sample has around 170,000 clones, about 88% seen once. This CDR3 has 15 amino acids. Germline V gives CDR1 SGDLS, CDR2 YYNGEE. V dropped 2 bases and J dropped 6; count of bases not matched to a gene: 5. Sample: peripheral blood. This TCR was recovered from a man in his 60s with acute or convalescent COVID-19. The V gene is TRBV9, the J gene TRBJ1-2, with 12 bases identical to TRBD1. The CDR3 DNA reads TGTGCCAGCAGCGTCTGGGACAGGGGGCAAAATGGCTACACCTTC. Protein sequence: CASSVWDRGQNGYTF.